This T cell receptor beta chain was retrieved from a study of CD8 T cells in ankylosing spondylitis. Germline-derived CDR1 and CDR2 are SGHDT and YYEEEE. The CDR3 has 14 amino acids. V was clipped by 4 bases and J by 2 bases, with 13 bases between them. TCRdb called the 5' RACE reads again in MiXCR, with one record for every CDR3 protein. The profile shows under 250,000 distinct CDR3 sequences, 6% to 8.5% of them singletons. The study, taken as a whole, reports: Eight highly homologous variants formed a TCR beta motif that appeared characteristic of ankylosing spondylitis blood.

A few counts support this clonotype. Its matching antigen is unknown. Sequenced input: blood, either unsorted or a sorted T cell fraction (not recorded which). This chain connects TRBV5-6 to TRBJ2-7, with D maybe TRBD2 (5 bases). The sequence was collected from a male donor with ankylosing spondylitis. DNA of the CDR3: TGTGCCAGCAGCCAAGGAGGAGGAACCTACGAGCAGTACTTC. This translates into CASSQGGGTYEQYF.